Below, 23 T cell receptor beta chains from the same sample are listed, as sequenced in a study of blood T cell repertoires in COVID-19. Libraries were prepared by immunoSEQ multiplex PCR; TCRdb keeps only in-frame clonotypes and omits some of them. The sample yields 45,000 to 60,000 clones, roughly 80% seen once. The specimen was peripheral blood. The receptors originated from a woman aged 55-69 years with acute or convalescent COVID-19.

This chain joins TRBV5-1 and TRBJ2-5; TRBD2 matches 8 bases. Germline CDR1 SGHRS, CDR2 YFSETQ. With 6 bases clipped from V and 5 bases from J, the junction kept 9 bases outside the gene matches. This CDR3 has 14 residues. This chain's CDR3 is CASKATGGRETQYF. In DNA, the CDR3 is TGCGCCAGCAAGGCAACGGGGGGGCGGGAGACCCAGTACTTC.

J is TRBJ1-6 and V is TRBV6-5; 7 bases line up with TRBD1. The CDR3 contains 16 residues. Germline V CDR1 and CDR2: MNHEY, SVGAGI. V trimming: 2 bases; J trimming: 2 bases; junction bases outside the gene matches: 3. In DNA form, the CDR3 reads TGTGCCAGCAGTTACGAGGGGGCCACCTATAATTCACCCCTCCACTTT. Translated: CASSYEGATYNSPLHF.

V usage is TRBV19 and J usage is TRBJ2-1, with 12 bases matching TRBD2. CDR3 length: 19 residues. The V segment lost 3 bases and the J segment 0 bases; nucleotides outside the gene matches: 9. Germline loops: CDR1 LNHDA, CDR2 SQIVND (reference sequence). Here the CDR3 reads CASSIGLAGPASSYNEQFF. Here the CDR3 DNA reads TGTGCCAGTAGTATTGGACTAGCGGGACCTGCAAGCTCCTACAATGAGCAGTTCTTC.

The chain recombines TRBV5-1 with TRBJ1-2; D is possibly TRBD1 (5 bases). CDR3 size: 16 residues. V gave up 0 bases and J gave up 0 bases, with 12 bases separating them. Germline CDR1 and CDR2: SGHRS and YFSETQ. The CDR3 spells CASSLDRRESNYGYTF. In DNA, the CDR3 is TGCGCCAGCAGCTTGGACCGCAGGGAATCTAACTATGGCTACACCTTC.

The chain combines TRBV12-3 or TRBV12-4 with TRBJ1-2; perhaps TRBD1 as D (6 bases). Between the trimmed V and J ends, which lost 7 bases and 4 bases, there was a span of 13 bases. This CDR3 is 13 amino acids long. This chain's CDR3 is CASTQDRIYGYTF. Written as DNA, the CDR3 is TGTGCCAGCACCCAGGACAGAATCTATGGCTACACCTTC.

This chain uses TRBV6-5 with TRBJ2-1, with TRBD1 matching over 9 bases. CDR1 and CDR2 from the germline V gene are MNHEY and SVGAGI. The CDR3 spans 15 residues. Trimming took 8 bases from V and 6 from J; bases not matched to a gene: 11. The CDR3 sequence: CASQSPGTGTNEQFF. The DNA for the CDR3 is TGTGCCAGCCAAAGCCCCGGGACAGGGACCAATGAGCAGTTCTTC.

The chain carries TRBV19 and TRBJ2-1, with 8 positions matching TRBD2. The J segment lost 6 bases and the V segment lost 3 bases, leaving 4 bases of the junction unmatched. The CDR3 length is 14 residues. The germline gives CDR1 LNHDA, CDR2 SQIVND (reference sequence). The chain's CDR3 is CASSIMGLGNEQFF. The CDR3 DNA sequence: TGTGCCAGTAGTATCATGGGACTAGGCAATGAGCAGTTCTTC.

As for this clone: One end of the junction fails to match germline, which may point to a read error. CDR3 sequence (DNA): TGCGCCAGCAGCCATTCGAGGGTGGAGAACGCTGAAGCTTTCTTT. This sequence encodes CASSHSRVENAEAFF. The V call is TRBV5-1, the J call TRBJ1-1; unclear D gene. Germline V gene data show CDR1 as SGHRS and CDR2 as YFSETQ. The CDR3 has 15 residues.

The gene calls are TRBV5-1 and TRBJ1-2; 10 positions agree with TRBD1. The germline V gene has CDR1 SGHRS and CDR2 YFSETQ. The V gene end was trimmed by 4 bases and the J gene end by 8 bases; junction bases not matched to a gene: 8. CDR3 size: 14 residues. CDR3 nucleotides: TGCGCCAGCAGCCCGCGGACAGGGGGAGGCGGCTACACCTTC. Its translation is CASSPRTGGGGYTF.

The chain is built from TRBV25-1 and TRBJ1-5, with D maybe TRBD1 (6 bases). The CDR3 is 15 amino acids. Germline CDR1 reads MGHDK; CDR2 reads SYGVNS. V lost 3 bases and J 1 base, leaving 10 bases between the germline ends. The CDR3, as DNA: TGTGCCAGCAGTGACCAGGGGCACAGCAATCAGCCCCAGCATTTT. It codes for CASSDQGHSNQPQHF.

This clone has just one count. V usage is TRBV30 and J usage is TRBJ1-5, with 8 bases fitting TRBD1. J lost 1 base, V lost 4 bases, and 9 bases had no gene match. The germline CDR1 and CDR2 sequences are GTSNPN and SVGIG (reference sequence). The CDR3 has 16 residues. The CDR3 protein is CAWNPGQGKSNQPQHF. The CDR3 coding sequence is TGTGCCTGGAATCCCGGACAGGGTAAAAGCAATCAGCCCCAGCATTTT.

V is TRBV7-8 and J is TRBJ2-3; D may be TRBD2 (6 bases). Germline-derived CDR1 and CDR2 are SGHVS and FQNEAQ. The CDR3 runs to 13 residues. V was cut by 1 base and J by 5 bases, with 7 bases left in between. CDR3 nucleotides: TGTGCCAGCAGCTTAGGAGCGGGAGATACGCAGTATTTT. Translating gives CASSLGAGDTQYF.

The V call is TRBV2, the J call TRBJ2-7; weak D call: TRBD1 (5 bases). Trimming left V 6 bases short and J 4 bases short, with 7 bases between. Germline CDR1 and CDR2: SNHLY and FYNNEI. This CDR3 has 11 amino acids. The CDR3 sequence: CASRQEYEQYF. The CDR3 region has the DNA TGTGCCAGCAGACAGGAGTACGAGCAGTACTTC.

In its sample, this clone was seen once. The chain carries TRBV11-2 and TRBJ1-3, with D unclear. CDR3 size: 15 residues. Germline V gives CDR1 SGHAT, CDR2 FQNNGV. V dropped 3 bases and J dropped 7 bases, with 16 bases sitting between them. As DNA, the CDR3 is TGTGCCAGCAGCTTCGATGGCATTTTGGGCAACACCATATATTTT. This codes for CASSFDGILGNTIYF.

This chain uses TRBV28 with TRBJ1-6; perhaps TRBD1 as D (5 bases). V was trimmed by 5 bases and J by 4 bases, leaving 12 bases between them. The germline V gene has CDR1 MDHEN and CDR2 SYDVKM. The CDR3 totals 15 residues. The DNA for the CDR3 is TGTGCCAGCAGTCCTCCAGGGTTGTATAATTCACCCCTCCACTTT. Amino acid sequence: CASSPPGLYNSPLHF.

V and J are TRBV2 and TRBJ2-7; 9 nucleotides agree with TRBD1. V shed 6 bases, J shed 4 bases, and the junction held 4 bases outside the gene matches. This CDR3 is built from 13 residues. Germline loops: CDR1 SNHLY, CDR2 FYNNEI. Here the CDR3 reads CASSRDRAYEQYF. The DNA of the CDR3 is TGTGCCAGCAGCCGGGACAGGGCGTACGAGCAGTACTTC.

J is TRBJ1-6 and V is TRBV28; D gene unclear. Germline V gene data show CDR1 as MDHEN and CDR2 as SYDVKM. This CDR3 is 14 amino acids long. V was cut by 3 bases and J by 3 bases, with 6 bases left in between. CDR3 residues: CASSFYSYNSPLHF. The CDR3 nucleotides are TGTGCCAGCAGTTTCTATAGCTATAATTCACCCCTCCACTTT.

The sample holds a few counts of this clone. The rearrangement uses TRBV3-1 (or the pseudogene TRBV3-2) and TRBJ1-6; D is ambiguous. The CDR3 runs to 13 residues. Trimming took 2 bases from V and 12 from J, leaving 11 bases between them. Germline CDR1 reads LGHDT; CDR2 reads YNNKEL (reference sequence). CDR3 nucleotides: TGTGCCAGCAGCCAATATCAACGAGAACCCCTCCACTTT. Translation: CASSQYQREPLHF.

The chain joins TRBV28 to TRBJ2-3; D gene ambiguous. This CDR3 contains 15 residues. Per the germline V gene, CDR1 is MDHEN and CDR2 is SYDVKM. The ends were cut back, 6 bases at V and 1 base at J, with 14 bases in the middle. The CDR3 loop reads CASSPRGQGTDTQYF. CDR3 bases: TGTGCCAGCAGCCCGCGCGGCCAAGGCACAGATACGCAGTATTTT.

V and J are TRBV5-1 and TRBJ1-2; 8 bases line up with TRBD1. In germline, CDR1 is SGHRS, CDR2 YFSETQ. V was clipped by 4 bases and J by 5 bases; unmatched bases: 10. The CDR3 extends over 15 amino acids. The CDR3 DNA follows: TGCGCCAGCAGCCCCCAAGCTCGGGACAGGTATGGCTACACCTTC. Protein: CASSPQARDRYGYTF.

The V gene is TRBV27, the J gene TRBJ1-6; D unclear. Trimming left V 4 bases short and J 7 bases short, with 11 bases between. From germline, CDR1 is MNHEY and CDR2 SMNVEV (reference sequence). The CDR3 length is 14 residues. Written as DNA, the CDR3 is TGTGCCAGCAGTTCGATCACATCGAATTCACCCCTCCACTTT. Translating it yields CASSSITSNSPLHF.

This clone was seen only a few times. V and J are TRBV7-2 and TRBJ2-7; TRBD2 might be the D (5 bases). Germline CDR1 reads SGHTA; CDR2 reads FQGNSA. The CDR3 extends over 16 amino acids. V was cut by 1 base and J by 1 base, with 14 bases left in between. CDR3 amino acids: CASSLGSLASSYEQYF. DNA of the CDR3: TGTGCCAGCAGCTTAGGGTCCCTAGCTAGTTCCTACGAGCAGTACTTC.

This sequence joins TRBV3-1 (or the pseudogene TRBV3-2) and TRBJ2-1, with 7 bases that match TRBD2. CDR3 length: 15 amino acids. V dropped 4 bases and J dropped 4; count of bases not matched to a gene: 7. The germline V gene has CDR1 LGHDT and CDR2 YNNKEL (reference sequence). The CDR3 region has the DNA TGTGCCAGCAGCCCCCTAACTAGCGAATACAATGAGCAGTTCTTC. Its translation: CASSPLTSEYNEQFF.